These 27 T cell receptor beta chains were sequenced from one sample in a study of cytomegalovirus exposure and HLA in healthy donors (dated by TCRdb to about 2017). Library method: the immunoSEQ multiplex PCR assay. For the multiplex PCR, a mixture combining 60 forward primers for TCR Vbeta segments and 13 reverse primers for TCR Jbeta segments was used. The clones in this table, taken by TCRdb from immuneACCESS, are in-frame only. Not every clone is retained; where verified, under half of the shortfall comes from an unresolved V gene, and the cause of the rest is unknown. Within this sample are approximately 300,000 clones, with just under 85% of them counted one time only. The ten largest make up 2% of the sample. Sequenced material: PBMCs. The receptors shown here come from a woman aged 40 to 49 in good health and CMV-seropositive.

The rearrangement uses TRBV19 and TRBJ1-2, with TRBD1 matching 9 bases. Germline V gives CDR1 LNHDA, CDR2 SQIVND (reference sequence). V was pared by 5 bases and J by 4 bases, with 8 bases of the junction left unmatched. The CDR3 has 15 amino acids. The CDR3 DNA reads as TGTGCCAGTAGTCCGGGACAGGGACAGCCCTATGGCTACACCTTC. As protein: CASSPGQGQPYGYTF.

The table lists this clone with a few counts. The chain links TRBV30 to TRBJ1-1; perhaps TRBD1 as D (5 bases). CDR1 is GTSNPN, CDR2 SVGIG, per germline (reference sequence). The germline V and J ends were trimmed by 5 bases and 6 bases, with 10 bases remaining between them. This CDR3 is 11 amino acids long. The chain's CDR3 is CAWDQGSEAFF. CDR3 DNA: TGTGCCTGGGACCAGGGATCTGAAGCTTTCTTT.

This clone has more than one count but fewer than ten. The chain links TRBV7-2 to TRBJ1-5; TRBD1 agrees at 7 bases. The V gene end was trimmed by 6 bases and the J gene end by 11 bases; junction bases not matched to a gene: 16. The germline gives CDR1 SGHTA, CDR2 FQGNSA. The CDR3 has 15 amino acids. This chain's CDR3 is CASSNKTGVQYSQHF. CDR3 nucleotides: TGTGCCAGCAGTAACAAAACAGGGGTTCAATATTCCCAGCATTTT.

This sequence joins TRBV9 and TRBJ2-7, with D perhaps matching TRBD1 (6 bases). This CDR3 comprises 17 residues. The germline V and J ends were trimmed by 0 bases and 5 bases, with 21 bases remaining between them. From germline, CDR1 is SGDLS and CDR2 YYNGEE. In DNA, the CDR3 is TGTGCCAGCAGCGTAGGTGTTGGGGCAGGGGTTTTCCACGAGCAGTACTTC. Protein: CASSVGVGAGVFHEQYF.

This rearrangement joins TRBV28 to TRBJ2-5; possible D gene TRBD1, 6 bases. The length of the CDR3 is 14 residues. Germline values: CDR1 MDHEN, CDR2 SYDVKM. Trimming cost V 8 bases and J 4 bases, with 17 bases left between them. CDR3 coding DNA: TGTGCCAGCGGACGACAGGTCCGGGGAGAGACCCAGTACTTC. Encoded protein: CASGRQVRGETQYF. Together with reference TRBV28 and TRBJ2-5, the CDR3 gives the full variable domain: DVKVTQSSRYLVKRTGEKVFLECVQDMDHENMFWYRQDPGLGLRLIYFSYDVKMKEKGDIPEGYSVSREKKERFSLILESASTNQTSMYLCASGRQVRGETQYFGPGTRLLVL.

This clone has just a few counts. The chain joins TRBV4-2 to TRBJ1-2, with 8 bases matching TRBD1. Trimming at V came to 1 base and at J to 1 base, leaving 2 bases not matched to a gene. The V gene's germline CDR1 is LGHNA and CDR2 YNFKEQ. The length of the CDR3 is 15 residues. The CDR3 region is CASSQGGQVNYGYTF. The DNA of the CDR3 is TGTGCCAGCAGCCAAGGGGGACAGGTTAACTATGGCTACACCTTC.

The gene calls are TRBV7-9 and TRBJ2-7; a weak D match, TRBD2 (5 bases). V shed 5 bases and J shed 4 bases, with 9 bases lying between them. This CDR3 is built from 12 residues. CDR1 and CDR2 (germline): SEHNR, FQNEAQ (reference sequence). CDR3 in amino acids: CASSGSRYEQYF. CDR3 nucleotide sequence: TGTGCCAGCAGCGGGAGCCGATACGAGCAGTACTTC.

The chain links TRBV30 to TRBJ1-3; unclear D gene. CDR1 and CDR2 (germline): GTSNPN, SVGIG (reference sequence). This CDR3 is 14 amino acids long. Trimming took off 2 bases at V and 4 bases at J, with 12 bases between the two ends. CDR3 DNA sequence: TGTGCCTGGAGTCCCGGGCCGGGGGGAAACACCATATATTTT. Residues: CAWSPGPGGNTIYF.

The chain carries TRBV28 and TRBJ2-7; 8 bases align to TRBD2. After removal of 3 bases from V and 5 bases from J, the junction contained 6 bases not matched to a gene. The CDR3 loop spans 14 amino acids. Germline assignment: CDR1 MDHEN and CDR2 SYDVKM. The CDR3 nucleotides are TGTGCCAGCAGTTTGCGCGGGAGGCTGGACGAGCAGTACTTC. As protein: CASSLRGRLDEQYF.

The chain couples TRBV5-4 to TRBJ2-3; D unresolved. Germline values: CDR1 SGHNT, CDR2 YYREEE (reference sequence). This CDR3 comprises 12 residues. V lost 0 bases to trimming and J lost 9 bases, with 8 bases between them. Written as DNA, the CDR3 is TGTGCCAGCAGCTTGGGAGAGTACACGCAGTATTTT. Its protein product is CASSLGEYTQYF.

The rearrangement uses TRBV5-8 and TRBJ2-1; D perhaps matches TRBD1 (6 bases). CDR1 and CDR2 from the germline V gene are SGHTS and YDEGEE. The V and J ends lost 0 bases and 7 bases respectively, with 11 bases between them. The CDR3 loop spans 14 amino acids. The CDR3, as DNA: TGTGCCAGCAGCTTGGAACCGCAGGGGAATGAGCAGTTCTTC. Translating gives CASSLEPQGNEQFF.

This chain links TRBV5-1 with TRBJ2-7, with a weak D call TRBD2 (5 bases). Germline V lookup: CDR1 SGHRS, CDR2 YFSETQ. The CDR3 is made up of 13 amino acids. V dropped 6 bases and J dropped 1 base, with 11 bases sitting between them. The CDR3 loop reads CASNPPGSYEQYF. The CDR3 nucleotides are TGCGCCAGCAACCCCCCGGGATCCTACGAGCAGTACTTC.

The V and J genes are TRBV5-6 and TRBJ1-1; no clear D gene. The CDR3 is made up of 17 amino acids. The germline V gene encodes CDR1 SGHDT and CDR2 YYEEEE. Trimming shortened V by 2 bases and J by 0 bases, and 17 bases separated the two germline ends. The CDR3 bases are TGTGCCAGCAGCTTAGTGACTCCGGCGGACTTGAACACTGAAGCTTTCTTT. This codes for CASSLVTPADLNTEAFF.

The chain is built from TRBV28 and TRBJ1-2; 8 bases are shared with TRBD1. V shed 10 bases, J shed 2 bases, and the junction held 9 bases outside the gene matches. This CDR3 region has 14 residues. Germline loops: CDR1 MDHEN, CDR2 SYDVKM. The CDR3 region is CATQGVRGNYGYTF. The CDR3 DNA reads TGTGCCACACAGGGGGTCAGGGGGAACTATGGCTACACCTTC.

The chain uses TRBV7-3 and TRBJ2-7; 7 bases are shared with TRBD2. With 2 bases clipped from V and 6 bases from J, the junction kept 10 bases outside the gene matches. CDR3 length: 15 residues. The V gene's germline CDR1 is SGHTA and CDR2 FQGTGA. CDR3 residues: CASSLSGGSLTEQYF. CDR3 DNA: TGTGCCAGCAGCTTATCCGGCGGGAGTCTCACCGAGCAGTACTTC.

The CDR3 nucleotides are TGCGCCAGCAGCCCGGGACAGATAAACACTGAAGCTTTCTTT. It specifies CASSPGQINTEAFF. The chain couples TRBV4-3 to TRBJ1-1; 7 bases match TRBD1. This CDR3 has 14 amino acids. V lost 4 bases and J lost 2; bases outside the gene matches: 4. The germline gives CDR1 LGHNA, CDR2 YSLEER.

The sample holds a few counts of this clone. V usage is TRBV6-4 and J usage is TRBJ1-5; tentatively, D is TRBD1 (6 bases). The CDR3 length is 16 residues. Germline-derived CDR1 and CDR2 are MRHNA and SNTAGT. V dropped 4 bases and J dropped 2 bases, with 15 bases sitting between them. This chain's CDR3 is CASSVRDKRGNQPQHF. The CDR3 DNA sequence: TGTGCCAGCAGTGTAAGGGACAAAAGGGGCAATCAGCCCCAGCATTTT.

The chain is built from TRBV28 and TRBJ1-2; 8 bases align to TRBD1. The J segment lost 6 bases and the V segment lost 1 base, leaving 10 bases of the junction unmatched. There are 16 residues in the CDR3. CDR1 and CDR2 (germline): MDHEN, SYDVKM. This chain's CDR3 is CASSLLSGTGGNGYTF. The DNA for the CDR3 is TGTGCCAGCAGTTTATTAAGCGGTACAGGGGGGAATGGCTACACCTTC.

Regarding this clone: At one boundary the junction diverges from the germline segment, which might be a read error. This chain joins TRBV5-4 and TRBJ2-6; the D gene is possibly TRBD1 (5 bases). CDR1 and CDR2 from the germline V gene are SGHNT and YYREEE (reference sequence). The CDR3 consists of 15 residues. The CDR3: CASSLQGSGANGLTF. CDR3 bases: TGTGCCAGCAGCTTGCAGGGCTCTGGGGCCAACGGCCTGACTTTC.

The rearrangement uses TRBV19 and TRBJ2-7; the match to TRBD1 covers 9 bases. Trimming removed 5 bases from V and 5 bases from J; junction bases left unmatched: 7. The CDR3 runs to 14 residues. Germline-derived CDR1 and CDR2 are LNHDA and SQIVND (reference sequence). CDR3 protein: CASSLSGTGHEQYF. In DNA form, the CDR3 reads TGTGCCAGTAGTTTGTCCGGGACAGGGCACGAGCAGTACTTC.

The chain recombines TRBV7-2 with TRBJ2-6; TRBD1 aligns across 9 bases. There are 18 residues in the CDR3. The germline V gene encodes CDR1 SGHTA and CDR2 FQGNSA. J was trimmed by 4 bases and V by 4 bases; bases with no gene match: 11. CDR3 in DNA: TGTGCCAGCAGCTCCGCGCCTTACAGGGGGCGGGGGGCCAACGTCCTGACTTTC. This sequence encodes CASSSAPYRGRGANVLTF.

The chain uses TRBV7-2 and TRBJ2-3, with D uncertain. CDR3 length: 12 amino acids. Germline CDR1 and CDR2: SGHTA and FQGNSA. Trimming took off 2 bases at V and 12 bases at J, with 12 bases between the two ends. CDR3 DNA: TGTGCCAGCAGCTTAAGCCGAGCGCTTCAGTATTTT. This translates into CASSLSRALQYF.

The gene calls are TRBV28 and TRBJ1-4; perhaps TRBD1 as D (5 bases). V gave up 0 bases and J gave up 0 bases, with 11 bases separating them. CDR1 MDHEN and CDR2 SYDVKM come from the germline V gene. The CDR3 is 17 amino acids. The CDR3, as DNA: TGTGCCAGCAGTTTATGGTCAGGGAGGGCAACTAATGAAAAACTGTTTTTT. Translation: CASSLWSGRATNEKLFF.

The rearrangement uses TRBV10-1 and TRBJ2-5; 9 nucleotides match TRBD1. With V trimmed by 8 bases and J by 5 bases, 6 bases remained unmatched. CDR3 length: 13 residues. Per germline, CDR1 WNHNN and CDR2 SYGVQD (reference sequence). DNA of the CDR3: TGCGCCAGCGTCTACAGGGGGCGGGAGACCCAGTACTTC. Protein product: CASVYRGRETQYF.

This clone was seen a handful of times. The chain has TRBV5-6 and TRBJ2-7; tentatively, D is TRBD1 (5 bases). This CDR3 spans 13 amino acids. Trimming shortened V by 2 bases and J by 4 bases, and 10 bases separated the two germline ends. The germline gives CDR1 SGHDT, CDR2 YYEEEE. The CDR3 reads CASSLARAYEQYF. The CDR3 bases are TGTGCCAGCAGCTTAGCCAGGGCGTACGAGCAGTACTTC.

With respect to this clone: Other DNA sequences in this specimen translate into the identical CDR3. The CDR3 reads CASSLGLAGYNEQFF. Written as DNA, the CDR3 is TGTGCCAGCAGCCTGGGACTAGCGGGGTACAATGAGCAGTTCTTC. The chain couples TRBV4-2 to TRBJ2-1, with TRBD2 identical over 13 bases. The CDR3 is 15 amino acids. Unmatched junction bases numbered 1, after V lost 4 bases and J lost 4 bases. CDR1 and CDR2 from the germline V gene are LGHNA and YNFKEQ.

V and J are TRBV19 and TRBJ1-1; TRBD1 aligns across 7 bases. Per the germline V gene, CDR1 is LNHDA and CDR2 is SQIVND (reference sequence). CDR3 length: 14 residues. V shed 9 bases and J 6 bases; nucleotides not matched to a gene: 13. In nucleotides, the CDR3 is TGTGCCAGCTCCTACCGACAGGGAATCGCTGAAGCTTTCTTT. This encodes CASSYRQGIAEAFF. Variable domain in full (rest from reference TRBV19 and TRBJ1-1): DGGITQSPKYLFRKEGQNVTLSCEQNLNHDAMYWYRQDPGQGLRLIYYSQIVNDFQKGDIAEGYSVSREKKESFPLTVTSAQKNPTAFYLCASSYRQGIAEAFFGQGTRLTVV.